These T cell receptor beta chains were read from a single sample in a study of shared clonotypes between healthy human individuals. Assay used: immunoSEQ multiplex PCR; TCRdb lists only in-frame clones, some missing. Of about 520,000 clones listed, roughly 80% are singletons. The sample was PBMCs. These receptors all stem from a woman between 40 and 50 years old in good health. Some clones in this sample may be carry-over from other donors' samples. Each CDR3 is given without its conserved first and last residue.

cdr3_aa	v_call	j_call
ASSVKPGPRGEKDTQY	TRBV28	TRBJ2-3
ASSEPTGPLNTEAF	TRBV5-1	TRBJ1-1
ASSLDPSSYEQY	TRBV5-4	TRBJ2-7
ASNVLNSYEQY	TRBV5-8	TRBJ2-7
ASSMTMNTGELF	TRBV19	TRBJ2-2
AWTLGSDGETQY	TRBV30	TRBJ2-5
ATSRARDRDYGYT	TRBV15	TRBJ1-2
ASSAGLAENTGELF	TRBV27	TRBJ2-2
ASSPPTAGGTEAF	TRBV11-1	TRBJ1-1
ASHNSLDDGYT	TRBV27	TRBJ1-2
ASSPSGTKNTEAF	TRBV28	TRBJ1-1
ASSLDLGAGGELF	TRBV11-2	TRBJ2-2
AISGTGTGLTEAF	TRBV10-3	TRBJ1-1
ASSLEIAGAYEQY	TRBV5-1	TRBJ2-7
ASSLVGSYEQY	TRBV5-4	TRBJ2-7
AISSAPGDTQY	TRBV10-3	TRBJ2-3
SAHLINTQY	TRBV20-1	TRBJ2-3
ASTRGGSGNTIY	TRBV19	TRBJ1-3
ASSLALTSGRARNEQF	TRBV5-1	TRBJ2-1
ASSDSSAASTDTQY	TRBV6-4	TRBJ2-3
ASTSRGTATEAF	TRBV6-1	TRBJ1-1
SVVGEGPYNEQF	TRBV29-1	TRBJ2-1
AKLTDRGQETQY	TRBV12-5	TRBJ2-5
AWSVRRESEKLF	TRBV30	TRBJ1-4
AWSVICDLGTQY	TRBV30	TRBJ2-5
ASSSPPWTKNYGYT	TRBV11-2	TRBJ1-2
ASSLGESSNQPQH	TRBV5-1	TRBJ1-5
ATNYGATDTQY	TRBV2	TRBJ2-3
ASSSSGMGYNEQF	TRBV7-2	TRBJ2-1
ASSSSGIGLQCGQF	TRBV21-1	TRBJ2-1
ASSFGPPDYEKLF	TRBV7-2	TRBJ1-4
ASSLTGDRSYNEQF	TRBV7-3	TRBJ2-1
ASSLSATNTQY	TRBV7-3	TRBJ2-3
ASSPRTGGVRGITIY	TRBV7-2	TRBJ1-3
AWSGPPGGQF	TRBV30	TRBJ2-1
ASSHRDRGNYGYT	TRBV5-4	TRBJ1-2
ASSFSSELYGYT	TRBV28	TRBJ1-2
ASSLDSTDTEAF	TRBV5-1	TRBJ1-1
ASSLQGGSEKLF	TRBV28	TRBJ1-4
ATSRDNGGEQY	TRBV15	TRBJ2-7